This T cell receptor beta chain was recovered during a study of T and B cells in COVID-19 patients. Study results and limitations: Of about 2,500 TCR clusters found only in the recovered cohort, 25 to 35 had low generation probability. Sorted SARS-CoV-2-responsive or tetramer+ T cells and CD4+, regulatory and CD8+ subsets were not yet sequenced.

The CDR3 extends over 13 amino acids. Trimming cost V 3 bases and J 5 bases, with 10 bases left between them. CDR1 is SGHAT, CDR2 FQDESV, per germline (reference sequence). With regard to this clonotype: Its antigen is undetermined.

Each TRB amplification used about 250-550 ng of genomic DNA from blood. TRB rearrangements were amplified by multiplex PCR with BIOMED2 TRB-A/B primers. TCRdb reprocessed the multiplex PCR reads with MiXCR, giving one entry per CDR3 protein. The sample includes fewer than 9,500 distinct CDR3 sequences, around 27% of them seen just once. The sequence derives from a human donor who had recovered from COVID-19. This rearrangement joins TRBV11-1 to TRBJ2-5; no definite D call. The sample taken for sequencing was blood. CDR3: CASSFEPGETQYF. The CDR3 coding sequence is TGTGCCAGCAGCTTTGAACCCGGGGAGACCCAGTACTTC.